The 7 T cell receptor beta chains presented below share a single source sample, sequenced in a study of blood T cell repertoires in COVID-19. The data were produced by immunoSEQ multiplex PCR, yet TCRdb's version contains in-frame clones alone and is incomplete. The repertoire holds hundreds of thousands of clones, with around 91% as singletons. The sample consisted of PBMCs or T cells enriched from blood (not recorded which). These receptors were collected from a woman aged 18-30 years who had recovered from COVID-19.

V and J are TRBV4-1 and TRBJ2-3; 10 bases fit TRBD2. The CDR3 sequence is 16 residues long. Germline-derived CDR1 and CDR2 are MGHRA and YSYEKL. V gave up 3 bases and J gave up 4 bases; unmatched junction bases: 7. The CDR3: CASSQEGLAPSDTQYF. In DNA form, the CDR3 reads TGCGCCAGCAGCCAGGAGGGACTAGCGCCTTCAGATACGCAGTATTTT.

This clone was observed once. V gene TRBV2 combines with J gene TRBJ1-5, with D possibly TRBD1 on 5 matching bases. Trimming pared 6 bases from V and 7 bases from J, leaving 13 bases between. CDR3 length: 13 residues. Germline-derived CDR1 and CDR2 are SNHLY and FYNNEI. The CDR3 is CASRAGGNQPQHF. CDR3 bases: TGTGCCAGCAGAGCCGGGGGAAACCAGCCCCAGCATTTT.

The chain carries TRBV28 and TRBJ1-5, with a possible D match to TRBD1 (6 bases). The germline gives CDR1 MDHEN, CDR2 SYDVKM. V was trimmed by 8 bases and J by 7 bases, leaving 12 bases between them. There are 12 residues in the CDR3. The CDR3 protein is CASRTGYQPQHF. The CDR3 coding sequence is TGTGCCAGCCGAACAGGGTACCAGCCCCAGCATTTT.

The chain employs TRBV12-3 or TRBV12-4 and TRBJ1-1; D remains ambiguous. V was clipped by 4 bases and J by 4 bases, with 7 bases between them. The length of the CDR3 is 12 residues. CDR3 DNA: TGTGCCAGCAGTTCAGTATCCACTGAAGCTTTCTTT. Residues: CASSSVSTEAFF.

The V gene is TRBV14, the J gene TRBJ1-6; 7 nucleotides agree with TRBD1. Germline trimming cut 1 base from V and 12 bases from J; bases unmatched to any gene: 15. Germline V CDR1 and CDR2: SGHDN, FVKESK. This CDR3 is built from 17 residues. As DNA, the CDR3 is TGTGCCAGCAGCCAAGGAACCGGGACAGCCGTTGTCGGACCCCTCCACTTT. This encodes CASSQGTGTAVVGPLHF.

The V and J genes are TRBV5-1 and TRBJ2-5; TRBD2 might be the D (6 bases). The CDR3 totals 15 residues. The V gene lost 1 base and the J gene lost 2 bases, with 12 bases spanning the gap. Germline lookup yields CDR1 SGHRS and CDR2 YFSETQ. CDR3 protein: CASSLLTSRQETQYF. Written as DNA, the CDR3 is TGCGCCAGCAGCTTGTTAACTAGCCGTCAAGAGACCCAGTACTTC.

V and J are TRBV7-2 and TRBJ1-4; perhaps TRBD1 as D (5 bases). CDR1 and CDR2 (germline): SGHTA, FQGNSA. The V end was cut by 8 bases, the J end by 5 bases, with 15 bases between. The CDR3 has 14 residues. DNA of the CDR3: TGTGCCAGCGGGGGGAGGGCAAAAAATGAAAAACTGTTTTTT. Translated, it gives CASGGRAKNEKLFF.